This TCR beta chain came from a study of T-cell reconstitution after alpha-beta-depleted transplantation in children. This CDR3 contains 13 residues. J lost 6 bases, V lost 5 bases, and 4 bases had no gene match. The germline V gene encodes CDR1 SQVTM and CDR2 ANQGSEA. Unique molecular identifiers were built into the TCRbeta library. Each CDR3 protein is one row after TCRdb ran MiXCR on the PCR reads. This table holds around 500,000 distinct CDR3 sequences, around 13% found once. The chain is built from TRBV29-1 and TRBJ1-5; 10 bases align to TRBD1. This TCR was recovered from a human donor who donated a stem cell graft to a child with combined immunodeficiency. This specimen was PBMCs from the stem cell graft donor, taken from the stem cell graft. The CDR3 is CSVSTGGGQPQHF. Here the CDR3 DNA reads TGCAGCGTTTCGACAGGGGGCGGTCAGCCCCAGCATTTT. The variable domain in full, with the rest retrieved from reference TRBV29-1 and TRBJ1-5, is SAVISQKPSRDICQRGTSLTIQCQVDSQVTMMFWYRQQPGQSLTLIATANQGSEATYESGFVIDKFPISRPNLTFSTLTVSNMSPEDSSIYLCSVSTGGGQPQHFGDGTRLSIL.